These T cell receptor beta chains were read from a single sample in a study of human T cells and chemical hapten exposure. From the RACE reads, TCRdb called clonotypes with MiXCR, one entry per CDR3 protein. The sample contains 69,000 or so distinct CDR3 sequences, about 9.3% of which appear only once. The material sequenced was whole blood, taken in connection with sensitization to the hapten diphenylcyclopropenone (DPC). Receptors were obtained from a woman aged 50 to 65 with alopecia areata. Some clones in this sample may be carry-over from other donors' samples. The CDR3 runs from the conserved cysteine through the conserved F or W. Fields, in order: D gene, J gene, V gene, CDR3 protein. D genes are given only for firm matches.

d_call: NA; j_call: TRBJ2-2; v_call: TRBV5-1; cdr3_aa: CASRPPAGVNTGELFF
d_call: NA; j_call: TRBJ2-2; v_call: TRBV29-1; cdr3_aa: CSAKYNGELFF
d_call: NA; j_call: TRBJ1-5; v_call: TRBV2; cdr3_aa: CASSEGGARSNQPQHF
d_call: TRBD1; j_call: TRBJ1-1; v_call: TRBV20-1; cdr3_aa: CSARDLSGGITEAFF
d_call: NA; j_call: TRBJ2-7; v_call: TRBV5-1; cdr3_aa: CASSSRLKRAYEQYF
d_call: NA; j_call: TRBJ2-1; v_call: TRBV21-1; cdr3_aa: CASSGAGPRDEQFF
d_call: NA; j_call: TRBJ2-7; v_call: TRBV10-2; cdr3_aa: CASSEARFEGDEQYF
d_call: TRBD1; j_call: TRBJ1-2; v_call: TRBV6-5; cdr3_aa: CASSSYIQGGYTF
d_call: TRBD2; j_call: TRBJ2-3; v_call: TRBV5-1; cdr3_aa: CASSPTSGVSTDTQYF
d_call: NA; j_call: TRBJ1-2; v_call: TRBV29-1; cdr3_aa: CSGDTGGPHGYTF
d_call: NA; j_call: TRBJ2-5; v_call: TRBV29-1; cdr3_aa: CGGSRPGTQYF
d_call: TRBD2; j_call: TRBJ2-7; v_call: TRBV7-9; cdr3_aa: CASSRGLAERYF
d_call: TRBD2; j_call: TRBJ2-1; v_call: TRBV20-1; cdr3_aa: CSARLAGGVNEQFF
d_call: NA; j_call: TRBJ2-7; v_call: TRBV20-1; cdr3_aa: CSARVIYEQYF
d_call: NA; j_call: TRBJ1-5; v_call: TRBV3-1; cdr3_aa: CASSQDLVNQPQHF
d_call: NA; j_call: TRBJ2-5; v_call: TRBV7-6; cdr3_aa: CASSPWDTQETQYF
d_call: TRBD1; j_call: TRBJ1-5; v_call: TRBV6-5; cdr3_aa: CASSRDRANQPQHF
d_call: TRBD2; j_call: TRBJ2-1; v_call: TRBV7-3; cdr3_aa: CASSTAGAYNEQFF
d_call: NA; j_call: TRBJ1-1; v_call: TRBV30; cdr3_aa: CAWNFHTGTATFF
d_call: TRBD2; j_call: TRBJ2-5; v_call: TRBV25-1; cdr3_aa: CASSEITASGYQETQYF
d_call: NA; j_call: TRBJ2-3; v_call: TRBV6-2/TRBV6-3; cdr3_aa: CASSPLSRTQYF
d_call: TRBD1; j_call: TRBJ1-1; v_call: TRBV19; cdr3_aa: CASSIGGTDEAFF
d_call: NA; j_call: TRBJ1-1; v_call: TRBV11-2; cdr3_aa: CASSLQRGSTEAFF
d_call: NA; j_call: TRBJ2-2; v_call: TRBV3-1; cdr3_aa: CASSPASTGELFF
d_call: NA; j_call: TRBJ1-3; v_call: TRBV12-5; cdr3_aa: CASGHGNTIYF
d_call: NA; j_call: TRBJ2-7; v_call: TRBV7-2; cdr3_aa: CASSLVWASNEQYF
d_call: NA; j_call: TRBJ2-1; v_call: TRBV30; cdr3_aa: CAWRRGGTGYNEQFF
d_call: TRBD2; j_call: TRBJ2-1; v_call: TRBV20-1; cdr3_aa: CSAISGRGYNEQFF
d_call: NA; j_call: TRBJ2-7; v_call: TRBV11-2; cdr3_aa: CASSLGPNLQISYEQYF
d_call: NA; j_call: TRBJ2-1; v_call: TRBV9; cdr3_aa: CASSVGGAYNEQFF
d_call: NA; j_call: TRBJ2-7; v_call: TRBV29-1; cdr3_aa: CSVRPPGDEQYF
d_call: TRBD2; j_call: TRBJ2-2; v_call: TRBV30; cdr3_aa: CAWSILGLAGGPHTGELFF
d_call: NA; j_call: TRBJ2-1; v_call: TRBV3-1; cdr3_aa: CASSQEQVSGLSSYNEQFF
d_call: NA; j_call: TRBJ2-6; v_call: TRBV5-6; cdr3_aa: CASSLKGNGANVLTF
d_call: NA; j_call: TRBJ1-3; v_call: TRBV29-1; cdr3_aa: CSVEAGTGNTIYF
d_call: NA; j_call: TRBJ1-1; v_call: TRBV18; cdr3_aa: CASSPQSGAHTEAFF
d_call: NA; j_call: TRBJ2-7; v_call: TRBV10-2; cdr3_aa: CASSDRLGFYEQYF
d_call: TRBD2; j_call: TRBJ2-3; v_call: TRBV4-1; cdr3_aa: CASSRALAGGTDTQYF
d_call: NA; j_call: TRBJ2-7; v_call: TRBV10-2; cdr3_aa: CASSEPRPGEQYF
d_call: NA; j_call: TRBJ1-1; v_call: TRBV11-2; cdr3_aa: CASSSLRANTEAFF
d_call: NA; j_call: TRBJ1-1; v_call: TRBV28; cdr3_aa: CASSFFNEAFF
d_call: TRBD2; j_call: TRBJ2-1; v_call: TRBV11-1; cdr3_aa: CASSLAGTSPFF
d_call: TRBD2; j_call: TRBJ2-3; v_call: TRBV27; cdr3_aa: CASTPPRGLAGGGRATQYF
d_call: TRBD2; j_call: TRBJ2-1; v_call: TRBV7-6; cdr3_aa: CASSPTLAGGRNEQFF
d_call: NA; j_call: TRBJ1-1; v_call: TRBV27; cdr3_aa: CASKGLNTEAFF
d_call: TRBD2; j_call: TRBJ2-4; v_call: TRBV11-2; cdr3_aa: CASSPGTSGRAFAKNIQYF
d_call: NA; j_call: TRBJ2-5; v_call: TRBV6-1; cdr3_aa: CASSELPGPQETQYF
d_call: NA; j_call: TRBJ1-2; v_call: TRBV3-1; cdr3_aa: CASSGYGYTF
d_call: TRBD1; j_call: TRBJ1-2; v_call: TRBV6-6; cdr3_aa: CASSYGTGAAYGYTF
d_call: TRBD2; j_call: TRBJ2-7; v_call: TRBV4-2; cdr3_aa: CASSPYPTSGRNEQYF